This T cell receptor beta chain was captured in a study of CD8+CD57+ T cells in acquired aplastic anemia. This clonotype was seen ten or more times. Sequenced patients had shown CD8+CD57+ cell expansion by flow cytometry. The patients, all of them, had severe acquired aplastic anemia. Each patient gave a blood sample that was collected before any therapy had been received. Profiling that covered TCR beta VDJ and CDR3 relied on genomic DNA as its template. TCRdb reprocessed the reads with MiXCR, giving one entry per CDR3 protein. The repertoire has 130,000 or so distinct CDR3 sequences, nearly 40% of them found once; the top ten carry around 2.5%. The CDR3 contains 14 residues. V shed 1 base, J shed 2 bases, and the junction held 4 bases outside the gene matches. Germline CDR1 DFQATT, CDR2 SNEGSKA (reference sequence).

This TCR derives from a human donor with aplastic anemia. The V gene is TRBV20-1, the J gene TRBJ1-2; TRBD1 agrees at 7 bases. Specimen: sorted CD4+, CD8+, or CD8+CD57+ T cells (not recorded which) from PBMCs. CDR3 region: CSARGQGENYGYTF. For the CDR3, the DNA is TGCAGTGCTAGAGGACAGGGAGAGAACTATGGCTACACCTTC.